One sample yielded the 8 T cell receptor beta chains listed below, sequenced in a study of OX40 agonist ivuxolimab in advanced cancers. The method was immunoSEQ multiplex PCR; TCRdb's version includes in-frame clones alone and lacks a portion of them. Among about 79,000 clones listed, more than 80% were seen once. The specimen comprised CD4+ or CD8+ T cells sorted from blood, sampled in a trial of the OX40 agonist ivuxolimab. The receptors here all came from an adult with an advanced solid tumor such as melanoma, head and neck, liver or kidney cancer.

V and J are TRBV7-2 and TRBJ1-5; D is undetermined. The CDR3 is 12 residues long. V was pared by 3 bases and J by 4 bases, with 4 bases between. Germline V gene data show CDR1 as SGHTA and CDR2 as FQGNSA. Here the CDR3 DNA reads TGTGCCAGCAGCTTGTATAATCAGCCCCAGCATTTT. Protein: CASSLYNQPQHF.

CDR3 residues: CASSPPGLGGNTIYF. CDR3 DNA: TGTGCCAGCTCACCCCCGGGGCTCGGTGGAAACACCATATATTTT. This chain joins TRBV18 and TRBJ1-3, with a tentative D call TRBD1 (5 bases). Germline CDR1 and CDR2: KGHSH and LQKENI. CDR3 size: 15 residues. V shed 3 bases and J shed 3 bases, with 12 bases lying between them. The complete variable domain, with remaining parts taken from reference TRBV18 and TRBJ1-3, reads NAGVMQNPRHLVRRRGQEARLRCSPMKGHSHVYWYRQLPEEGLKFMVYLQKENIIDESGMPKERFSAEFPKEGPSILRIQQVVRGDSAAYFCASSPPGLGGNTIYFGEGSWLTVV.

The gene calls are TRBV19 and TRBJ2-1; D might be TRBD1 or TRBD2, each matching 6 bases. Germline CDR1 LNHDA, CDR2 SQIVND (reference sequence). The V end was cut by 6 bases, the J end by 4 bases, with 16 bases between. The CDR3 has 15 amino acids. The CDR3 loop reads CASSPKRGVYNEQFF. CDR3 sequence (DNA): TGTGCCAGTAGCCCTAAGAGGGGGGTATACAATGAGCAGTTCTTC.

This clone has just one count. The chain links TRBV7-3 to TRBJ2-1; D is perhaps TRBD1 or TRBD2 (5 bases each). CDR3 length equals 15 residues. Germline V lookup: CDR1 SGHTA, CDR2 FQGTGA. Trimming shortened V by 1 base and J by 6 bases, and 13 bases separated the two germline ends. CDR3 coding DNA: TGTGCCAGCAGCTTAAGGGGACCCACTGGCAATGAGCAGTTCTTC. This translates into CASSLRGPTGNEQFF.

The chain has TRBV11-2 and TRBJ2-1; D remains unclear. CDR3 size: 12 residues. Trimming removed 1 base at V and 7 bases at J, with 5 bases between. Per the germline V gene, CDR1 is SGHAT and CDR2 is FQNNGV. The CDR3 sequence: CASSLVRNEQFF. DNA for the CDR3: TGTGCCAGCAGCTTAGTAAGAAATGAGCAGTTCTTC. Filled out from reference TRBV11-2 and TRBJ2-1, the complete variable domain reads EAGVAQSPRYKIIEKRQSVAFWCNPISGHATLYWYQQILGQGPKLLIQFQNNGVVDDSQLPKDRFSAERLKGVDSTLKIQPAKLEDSAVYLCASSLVRNEQFFGPGTRLTVL.

The chain employs TRBV25-1 and TRBJ1-6; D possibly corresponds to TRBD1 (6 bases). The length of the CDR3 is 14 residues. V lost 4 bases to trimming and J lost 13 bases, with 17 bases between them. Per germline, CDR1 MGHDK and CDR2 SYGVNS. As DNA, the CDR3 is TGTGCCAGCAGTGCCATGGACAGCCTATCTCCCCTCCACTTT. This codes for CASSAMDSLSPLHF. The full variable domain, rest sourced from reference TRBV25-1 and TRBJ1-6, is EADIYQTPRYLVIGTGKKITLECSQTMGHDKMYWYQQDPGMELHLIHYSYGVNSTEKGDLSSESTVSRIRTEHFPLTLESARPSHTSQYLCASSAMDSLSPLHFGNGTRLTVT.

The chain couples TRBV7-2 to TRBJ2-1; 8 positions agree with TRBD2. Germline CDR1 reads SGHTA; CDR2 reads FQGNSA. The V and J ends lost 7 bases and 2 bases, in that order; junction bases with no gene match: 4. CDR3 length: 14 amino acids. This chain's CDR3 is CASKSGSAYNEQFF. The CDR3 nucleotides are TGTGCCAGCAAAAGCGGGAGTGCCTACAATGAGCAGTTCTTC.

The gene calls are TRBV27 and TRBJ2-1, with D unresolved. Germline assignment: CDR1 MNHEY and CDR2 SMNVEV (reference sequence). This CDR3 spans 14 amino acids. Trimming pared 4 bases from V and 6 bases from J, leaving 13 bases between. The CDR3 here is CASSSLLNGNEQFF. The CDR3 DNA is TGTGCCAGCAGTTCCCTCTTGAACGGCAATGAGCAGTTCTTC.